This T cell receptor beta chain originates from a study of blood T cell repertoires in COVID-19. About the research overall: Acute-phase and convalescent COVID-19 samples originated in the United States, Italy and Spain.

This CDR3 spans 17 amino acids. Germline V gene sequence: CDR1 MNHEY, CDR2 SVGEGT. J gave up 0 bases and V 2 bases, and 8 bases lay outside the gene matches. Enrolled during active infection, Seattle patients were then followed longitudinally. In the original workflow: Scientists estimated how many nucleated cells there were by amplifying reference gene primers. Clones were read by immunoSEQ multiplex PCR, and TCRdb kept only the in-frame ones, dropping some. From that table come the V and J calls and clone size; the DNA was used to work out D and trimming. This sample has about 480,000 clones; about 91% occur once, and the top ten carry over 9.5%.

The sample was peripheral blood. The clonotype originates from a woman in her forties or fifties with COVID-19, enrolled during active disease. The chain links TRBV6-2 or TRBV6-3 to TRBJ2-3; TRBD2 agrees at 7 bases. The CDR3 sequence is CASSYDGRQPSTDTQYF. The CDR3 DNA reads TGTGCCAGCAGTTACGACGGGAGGCAACCAAGCACAGATACGCAGTATTTT.